These 16 T cell receptor beta chains share one sample of origin, sequenced in a study of a mutant IDH1 vaccine in newly diagnosed glioma. Measured with immunoSEQ multiplex PCR; TCRdb has only the in-frame clones, and not every one. This sample yields roughly 68,000 clones, of which 74% are seen a single time; approximately 4.8% belongs to the top ten. Antigens for these TCRs are unknown. The time point was: week 35, safety follow-up. It was 300 ug of mutant IDH1 20-mer peptide that made up each vaccine dose, given with topical imiquimod. The sample here was PBMCs, taken from a glioma patient whose treatment included an IDH1 peptide vaccine. The source of these receptors is a middle-aged man with glioma.

The chain is built from TRBV19 and TRBJ1-1; a weak D match, TRBD1 (5 bases). The V gene lost 3 bases and the J gene lost 0 bases, with 11 bases spanning the gap. CDR3 size: 15 residues. Germline V gives CDR1 LNHDA, CDR2 SQIVND (reference sequence). The CDR3 reads CASSMLGGLNTEAFF. The CDR3 nucleotides read TGTGCCAGTAGTATGTTGGGGGGATTGAACACTGAAGCTTTCTTT.

The chain carries TRBV9 and TRBJ1-5; D is ambiguous. Trimming removed 2 bases at V and 1 base at J, with 7 bases between. CDR1 and CDR2 (germline): SGDLS, YYNGEE. This CDR3 is 14 amino acids long. The CDR3, as DNA: TGTGCCAGCAGCGTGGGAGAAAGCAATCAGCCCCAGCATTTT. The encoded protein is CASSVGESNQPQHF.

The chain combines TRBV6-6 with TRBJ1-1; weak D call: TRBD1 (5 bases). The germline V gene encodes CDR1 MNHNY and CDR2 SVGAGI (reference sequence). Trimming removed 5 bases at V and 8 bases at J, with 15 bases between. The CDR3 runs to 13 residues. The CDR3 nucleotides read TGTGCCAGCAGTAACCGGGGTGGGACGGAAGCTTTCTTT. It specifies CASSNRGGTEAFF.

Many counts were recorded for this clone. This chain links TRBV27 with TRBJ2-7, with 8 bases matching TRBD1. The CDR3 runs 13 residues. Per germline, CDR1 MNHEY and CDR2 SMNVEV (reference sequence). V shed 6 bases, J shed 5 bases, and the junction held 6 bases outside the gene matches. CDR3 coding DNA: TGTGCCAGCAGGCGGACAGGGAGCGACGAGCAGTACTTC. Encoded protein: CASRRTGSDEQYF.

V is TRBV6-5 and J is TRBJ2-1, with D unresolved. The CDR3 covers 15 residues. Germline CDR1 and CDR2: MNHEY and SVGAGI. The ends were cut back, 6 bases at V and 0 bases at J, with 12 bases in the middle. CDR3 residues: CASRGTVSSYNEQFF. CDR3 in DNA: TGTGCCAGCAGGGGAACAGTCAGCTCCTACAATGAGCAGTTCTTC.

This clone has ten or more counts. The rearrangement links TRBV27 to TRBJ1-6; a weak D match, TRBD1 (5 bases). The CDR3 is 14 amino acids. From germline, CDR1 is MNHEY and CDR2 SMNVEV (reference sequence). V dropped 7 bases and J dropped 5 bases, with 12 bases sitting between them. CDR3 in DNA: TGTGCCAGCACCCATCCAGGGAATAATTCACCCCTCCACTTT. The encoded protein is CASTHPGNNSPLHF.

This sequence joins TRBV18 and TRBJ2-6, with D possibly TRBD1 on 6 matching bases. The germline V gene has CDR1 KGHSH and CDR2 LQKENI. This CDR3 contains 17 residues. Trimming took 4 bases from V and 0 from J, leaving 13 bases between them. The CDR3 loop is CASSLGQLSSGANVLTF. The CDR3 DNA follows: TGTGCCAGCTCACTTGGACAGCTCAGCTCTGGGGCCAACGTCCTGACTTTC.

This clone appeared a few times. The J gene is TRBJ1-1, the V gene TRBV29-1; D not resolved. The germline CDR1 and CDR2 sequences are SQVTM and ANQGSEA. The V end was cut by 6 bases, the J end by 2 bases, with 10 bases between. The CDR3 consists of 12 residues. The CDR3: CSVSSFNTEAFF. The CDR3 DNA follows: TGCAGCGTGAGCAGCTTCAACACTGAAGCTTTCTTT.

The rearrangement uses TRBV6-5 and TRBJ2-3; no clear D. The CDR3 extends over 13 amino acids. Germline V gene data show CDR1 as MNHEY and CDR2 as SVGAGI. The V end was cut by 6 bases, the J end by 6 bases, with 13 bases between. The CDR3 DNA reads TGTGCCAGCAGGAACCGGGCCTGGGATACGCAGTATTTT. Residues: CASRNRAWDTQYF.

J is TRBJ1-2 and V is TRBV4-3; D is uncertain. The CDR3 is made up of 15 amino acids. Per germline, CDR1 LGHNA and CDR2 YSLEER. V was clipped by 0 bases and J by 8 bases, with 16 bases between them. CDR3 bases: TGCGCCAGCAGCCAAGATGCAATGACATCTAGCGGCTACACCTTC. Amino acid sequence: CASSQDAMTSSGYTF.

This clone was seen a few times. This chain uses TRBV29-1 with TRBJ1-1; TRBD1 aligns across 7 bases. Germline trimming cut 5 bases from V and 2 bases from J; bases unmatched to any gene: 5. The CDR3 is 13 residues long. Germline assignment: CDR1 SQVTM and CDR2 ANQGSEA. CDR3 loop: CSVSDRINTEAFF. The CDR3 DNA reads TGCAGCGTTTCGGACAGGATCAACACTGAAGCTTTCTTT.

The chain links TRBV6-6 to TRBJ2-1; 7 nucleotides match TRBD2. The CDR3 consists of 12 residues. The germline V gene encodes CDR1 MNHNY and CDR2 SVGAGI (reference sequence). V shed 8 bases and J 7 bases; nucleotides not matched to a gene: 5. Written as DNA, the CDR3 is TGTGCCAGCGGGGGGGGACCTAATGAGCAGTTCTTC. It codes for CASGGGPNEQFF.

The chain's CDR3 is CASSHFPGTGDSPLHF. The CDR3 DNA sequence: TGCGCCAGCAGCCATTTCCCCGGGACAGGGGATTCACCCCTCCACTTT. V usage is TRBV4-1 and J usage is TRBJ1-6, with TRBD1 matching 10 bases. Trimming cost V 3 bases and J 8 bases; bases outside gene matches: 7. Germline V gene sequence: CDR1 MGHRA, CDR2 YSYEKL. This CDR3 is built from 16 residues.

This chain connects TRBV4-1 to TRBJ2-7; D ambiguous. Looked up from germline, CDR1 is MGHRA and CDR2 is YSYEKL. Trimming stripped 0 bases from V and 2 bases from J, with 8 bases between. The CDR3 runs to 14 residues. The CDR3 nucleotides read TGCGCCAGCAGCCAAGAACCGGGCACCTACGAGCAGTACTTC. Its translation: CASSQEPGTYEQYF.

The chain uses TRBV10-3 and TRBJ1-1, with D hard to call. The CDR3 contains 14 residues. V gave up 3 bases and J gave up 2 bases, with 10 bases separating them. Germline V gene sequence: CDR1 ENHRY, CDR2 SYGVKD. CDR3 coding DNA: TGTGCCATCAGTGATACGAAGGATAACACTGAAGCTTTCTTT. It is translated as CAISDTKDNTEAFF.

The chain recombines TRBV6-1 with TRBJ2-2, with TRBD2 as a possible D gene (5 bases). The CDR3 totals 11 residues. Germline CDR1 is MNHNS and CDR2 is SASEGT. CDR3 bases: TGTGCTTCGCGGGACACCGGGGAGCTGTTTTTT. Translating it yields CASRDTGELFF.